This TCR beta chain was obtained from a study of tumor-infiltrating lymphocytes in primary liver carcinoma. The input was about 500 ng total RNA; TCR beta cDNA was made from it with a constant-region primer. Each TCR beta library was derived from three nested multiplex PCR rounds that employed slightly modified ARM-PCR. The first two PCR rounds used TRBV1-TRBV30 forward primers with a C-beta reverse primer, about 10 cycles each. TCRdb fed the multiplex PCR reads into MiXCR, producing one record per CDR3 protein. The sample lists a few hundred thousand distinct CDR3 sequences, roughly three fifths occurring once. It was unsorted whole blood that yielded blood RNA, and germline DNA was also extracted. The germline V gene encodes CDR1 SGHKS and CDR2 YYEKEE (reference sequence). The CDR3 contains 16 residues. J was trimmed by 4 bases and V by 4 bases; bases with no gene match: 12.

The sample taken for sequencing was peripheral blood. The receptor's source is a woman aged 25 to 39 with primary liver carcinoma and hepatitis B virus infection. The chain links TRBV5-5 to TRBJ2-5; TRBD2 matches at 8 bases. CDR3 bases: TGTGCCAGCAGCAGACCAACGGGAGGGCCAGGAGAGACCCAGTACTTC. Its protein product is CASSRPTGGPGETQYF.